Here is one T cell receptor beta chain with its context. Its antigen is still unknown. Spanning cysteine to phenylalanine, the CDR3 consists of 15 amino acids. The DNA shown is the 45-base CDR3, in frame from base 1. As encoded in the germline V gene (reference sequence), CDR1 is SEHNR while CDR2 is FQNEAQ. The V end loses 4 bases and the J end loses 3 bases, and a stretch of 13 bases separates them. The data are from a study of cytomegalovirus exposure and HLA in healthy donors (dated by TCRdb to 2016 to 2017). A note on the overall study: According to an earlier analysis of 450 to 650 of the donors, about 170 million T cells yielded roughly 100 million unique TCR beta sequences and less than 300 Gb of sequence data. Roughly 300 gigabases of sequencing data and 91 million or so unique TCR sequences made up an early release that covered nearly 650 HLA-typed donors. Of the roughly 410 genotyped donors, 80% to 90% were placed in the genetic ancestry cluster associated with self-reported Caucasian donors. The study was designed to test whether signatures of past pathogen exposure could be identified by cataloging public T cell receptors. Using immunosequencing, the study profiled T cell repertoires from 666 subjects and related those repertoires to cytomegalovirus serostatus. A separate validation cohort of more than 100 different subjects was used in addition to the roughly 670-subject first cohort. The study combined high-throughput TCR immunosequencing, statistical association of individual TCRs with disease status, and machine learning to predict cytomegalovirus infection status. A later analysis re-analyzed previously published TCR beta repertoires from approximately 700 donors and added high-resolution HLA genotyping to study TCR occurrence patterns. In the later analysis, no new phenotypic data were used to find candidate immune exposures; instead, reliance was placed on TCR beta sequences and their occurrence across donors. In an earlier analysis of 587 of the donors, high-throughput TCR beta sequencing was used to judge whether each TCR beta V gene segment behaved as functional or pseudogenic. Donor age, sex, ethnicity and CMV serostatus were collected together with the repertoire data. In a later genetic analysis, genome-wide SNP genotypes for about three fifths of the roughly 670 donors were used, and that subset was treated as a discovery cohort. Every discovery cohort repertoire had been produced on one sequencing platform. Both class I and class II loci were covered by HLA typing, at four-digit resolution. Typing coverage varied by locus: roughly 629-630 donors for A, B, C, DRB1 and DQB1; roughly 510 for DQA1; more than 600 for DPA1; approximately 450 for DPB1. Four to six DR-DQ haplotypes were handled as single units for association and clustering, since linkage in the cohort was strong. Across approximately 400 genotyped donors of the cohort, an average of approximately 200,000 unique TCR beta nucleotide sequences per donor were sequenced, and around 19% of those sequences were non-productive.

The cohort was made up of 666 healthy bone marrow donors. All cohort members were sampled while nominally healthy, although unrecorded immune exposures were likely present. The donor tested CMV seropositive, placing the donor among the 250 to 350 seropositive members of the cohort. Each donor provided a peripheral blood sample, and peripheral blood mononuclear cells were used for TCR beta sequencing. The Qiagen DNeasy Blood Extraction Kit was used to extract genomic DNA from the blood cell samples. What the authors observed across the whole study: This cohort had only TCR beta chains sequenced, and the lack of alpha or paired-chain data limited which features could be detected. Broadly in line with IMGT annotations, most TCR beta V segments showed up in productive rearrangements about 90% or about 30% of the time in an earlier analysis of 587 of the donors. A further reported finding was that TCR beta sequences accurately predicted the HLA-A and HLA-B alleles for most subjects in the first cohort. Several of the top co-occurrence clusters appeared to be linked to parvovirus B19, influenza, CMV and Epstein-Barr virus, according to a later analysis. It was suggested by the authors that the approach could potentially be generalized to other disease states and immunological phenotypes. About 15 rarely observed V segments, including chromosome 9 orphons, were excluded from the earlier analysis of just under 600 of the donors because counts were too low. In a later analysis, the rate of TCR association differed among HLA loci, with DRB1 alleles having the most associated TCRs and HLA-C alleles having the fewest. Because HLA typing was missing for some donors at each locus, association tests included only the typed subset. When HLA alleles, especially DR and DQ, strongly co-occurred, attributing TCR associations to individual alleles was difficult. The study gave a list of 150 to 200 TCR beta chains associated with cytomegalovirus. While some public TCRs were present in many individuals, most TCR sequences turned up only very rarely across donors. A later analysis associated 15,000 to 20,000 TCR beta sequences with specific HLA alleles at a false discovery rate of 0.05. A cluster of highly shared sequence variants was judged likely to be a technical artifact of the sequencing pipeline. In vitro tests confirmed that a few of the cytomegalovirus-associated TCR beta chains recognize cytomegalovirus antigens. A later analysis found that HLA-associated TCR beta chains were more clonally expanded and had lower generation probabilities than equally common non-associated chains. In both the original and validation cohorts, the classifier was reported to diagnose cytomegalovirus status with high specificity and sensitivity. Presence/absence analyses assumed roughly uniform sequencing depth across donors, an assumption that may not hold. Most CMV-associated TCR beta chains appeared to be HLA-restricted in a later analysis, and the HLA associations seemed to be driven largely by CMV exposure. A later genetic analysis associated a missense DCLRE1C variant with V-gene and J-gene trimming of TCR beta chains, and an independent cohort replicated the association. Linkage disequilibrium might explain the correlated functional status among segregating V segments, but an unknown experimental factor could not be excluded. CMV serostatus was the only immune exposure information available for the cohort. In a later genetic analysis, fewer N-insertions in productive TCRs were reported among donors in an Asian-associated ancestry cluster than the approximately 710-donor mean. Some IMGT-functional V segments, including TRBV6-2 and TRBV6-3, could not be told apart with the 87-base-pair reads, so those segments were excluded.

The library was built by means of the immunoSEQ multiplex PCR assay. A mixture of 60 forward primers for TCR Vbeta segments and 13 reverse primers for TCR Jbeta segments was used in the multiplex PCR. The CDR3 region of rearranged TCR beta genes was amplified from genomic DNA with a multiplex PCR assay. Amplified TCR beta libraries were sequenced as 87-base-pair reads on the Illumina HiSeq System. The study's own analysis went as follows. A later analysis tallied 75 million to 95 million unique TCR beta chains across the 550 to 850 repertoires, and some 10 million of those chains were shared by two or more donors. Raw reads were error-corrected and collapsed into unique sequences by a nearest-neighbor algorithm in which closely related sequences were merged to remove PCR and sequencing errors. Alignment of CDR3 sequences to IMGT reference sequences was used to assign V, D and J gene segments. For a sequence to be retained, a match of at least six nucleotides was required to both a V gene segment and a J gene segment. A rearrangement counted as productive if the CDR3 had no stop codons and remained in frame with V and J, and every other rearrangement counted as non-productive. CDR3 was defined by IMGT convention, running from the second conserved V-encoded cysteine to the conserved J-encoded phenylalanine. The earlier analysis of fewer than 750 of the donors excluded sequences that lacked an unambiguous match to a single V gene segment. An earlier analysis of fewer than 650 of the donors classified V segments as functional when productive rearrangements were above 56.7% and as segregating when the standard deviation between donors was above 5%. To diagnose cytomegalovirus status from the catalog of TCR beta chain sequences, a statistical classification framework was built. In a later analysis, TCR nucleotide sequences were compared against IMGT/GENE-DB human TR gene sequences so that V and J genes could be assigned. Using the TCRdist pipeline, a later analysis assigned CDR3 sequences along with most-parsimonious VDJ recombination scenarios. In a later analysis, each TCR beta chain was defined by its CDR3 amino acid sequence together with its V-gene family, and reads lacking a unique V-gene family were excluded. In a later analysis, nearly 600 highly shared, low-generation-probability nucleotide sequences were removed to address suspected cross-contamination and a sequencing artifact. A later analysis calculated a clonal expansion index for each public chain from normalized within-repertoire ranks of inferred template counts. In a later analysis, generation probabilities were computed using a VDJ recombination model fitted to out-of-frame rearrangements, and the results were checked against IGoR. In a later analysis, hypergeometric tests were used to score TCR-TCR, TCR-HLA and TCR-CMV co-occurrence, with a repertoire-size bias correction applied to TCR pairs. False discovery rates were estimated in a later analysis by permuting HLA or CMV assignments 20 times. In a later analysis, co-occurring TCRs were grouped using DBSCAN, and TCRdist sequence similarity was added for clustering within HLA-allele-positive subsets. For co-occurrence clustering, repertoires with fewer than 30,000 or more than 120,000 public chains were excluded, along with several repertoires with anomalous nucleotide sharing. The immuneACCESS repertoire file appears here via TCRdb, limited to in-frame rearrangements. These files lack a portion of the clones; in checked studies, under half of the deficit traces to unresolved V genes, and the cause of the others is not known. V and J calls and clone size are given by that table; D and trimming were obtained from the DNA. This sample's clone table shows approximately 72,000 clones. The ten largest clonotypes hold 4% to 5.5% of the sample.

The TCR comes from a woman between 35 and 50 years old in good health and CMV-seropositive. Recombination linked TRBV7-9 to TRBJ1-5; matching of 5 bases hints at TRBD1 as the D gene. Sequencing was performed on PBMCs. The sequenced DNA is TGTGCCAGCAGCTCCGACTCAGGGTACAATCAGCCCCAGCATTTT. The translation is CASSSDSGYNQPQHF.